This TCR beta chain was captured in a study of blood T cell repertoires in COVID-19. Study as a whole: Spain, Italy and the United States supplied samples that represented acute and convalescent COVID-19.

Generated by immunoSEQ multiplex PCR, the TCRdb table keeps only in-frame clones and is missing some. The table has roughly 200,000 clones, 80% to 90% seen once. Living in about 25 US areas, the participants were between roughly 18 and 89 years of age. Participants were placed into cohorts based on the clinical history they reported. A PCR-confirmed or clinician-diagnosed COVID-19 case had contacted exposed participants within 2 weeks of entry. The V segment lost 4 bases and the J segment 5 bases; nucleotides outside the gene matches: 13. Looked up from germline, CDR1 is LGHDT and CDR2 is YNNKEL (reference sequence). CDR3 size: 16 residues.

The receptor's source is a woman between 50 and 59 years old who had been exposed to COVID-19. What was sequenced was PBMCs or T cells enriched from blood (not recorded which). The chain joins TRBV3-1 (or the pseudogene TRBV3-2) to TRBJ2-5; the match to TRBD2 covers 7 bases. This CDR3 is CASSLTIAGAPETQYF. CDR3 nucleotide sequence: TGTGCCAGCAGCCTGACTATAGCGGGCGCACCCGAGACCCAGTACTTC.